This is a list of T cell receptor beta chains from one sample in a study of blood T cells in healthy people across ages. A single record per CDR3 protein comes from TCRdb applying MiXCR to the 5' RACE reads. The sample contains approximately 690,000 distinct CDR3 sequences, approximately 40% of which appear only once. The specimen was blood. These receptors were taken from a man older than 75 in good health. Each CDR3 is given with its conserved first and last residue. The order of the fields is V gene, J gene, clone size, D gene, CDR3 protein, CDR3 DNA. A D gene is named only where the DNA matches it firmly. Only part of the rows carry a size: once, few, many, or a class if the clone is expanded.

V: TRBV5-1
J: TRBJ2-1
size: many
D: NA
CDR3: CASSSDSNNEQFF
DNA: TGCGCCAGCAGCTCGGACAGTAATAATGAGCAGTTCTTC

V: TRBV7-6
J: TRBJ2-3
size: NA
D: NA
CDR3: CASSLRRGDTQYF
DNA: TGTGCCAGCAGCTTGCGGAGGGGGGATACGCAGTATTTT

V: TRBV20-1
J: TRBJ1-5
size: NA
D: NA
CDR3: CSARDPTNQPQHF
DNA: TGCAGTGCTAGAGATCCTACCAATCAGCCCCAGCATTTT

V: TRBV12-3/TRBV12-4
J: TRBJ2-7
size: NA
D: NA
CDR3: CASSTVFYEQYF
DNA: TGTGCCAGCAGCACAGTATTCTACGAGCAGTACTTC

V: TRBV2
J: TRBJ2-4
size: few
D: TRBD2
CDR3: CASSSDSPSREQYF
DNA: TGTGCCAGCAGTTCCGACAGCCCTTCGCGGGAGCAGTACTTC

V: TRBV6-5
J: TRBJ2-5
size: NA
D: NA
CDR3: CASSYSRPQETQYF
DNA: TGTGCCAGCAGTTACTCAAGACCCCAAGAGACCCAGTACTTC

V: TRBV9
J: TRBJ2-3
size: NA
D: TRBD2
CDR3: CASSVLVTSGGTDTQYF
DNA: TGTGCCAGCAGCGTTCTCGTGACTAGCGGGGGCACAGATACGCAGTATTTT

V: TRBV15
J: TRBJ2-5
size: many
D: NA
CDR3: CATSRDGGWETQYF
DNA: TGTGCCACCAGCAGAGACGGGGGATGGGAGACCCAGTACTTC

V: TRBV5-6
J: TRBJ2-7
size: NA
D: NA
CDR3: CASNIGRTYEQYF
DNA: TGTGCCAGCAACATTGGACGGACCTACGAGCAGTACTTC

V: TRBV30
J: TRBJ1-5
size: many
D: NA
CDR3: CAWKGDGGNQPQHF
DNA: TGTGCCTGGAAGGGGGATGGGGGCAATCAGCCCCAGCATTTT

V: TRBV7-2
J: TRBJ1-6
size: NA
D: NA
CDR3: CASSRGTSLNPPLHF
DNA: TGTGCCAGCAGCCGAGGGACGAGTCTTAATCCACCCCTCCACTTT

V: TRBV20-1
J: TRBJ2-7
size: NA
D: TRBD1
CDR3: CSATSGQGYEQYF
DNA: TGCAGTGCCACCTCGGGACAGGGTTACGAGCAGTACTTC

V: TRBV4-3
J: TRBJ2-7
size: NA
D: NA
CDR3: CASSQRPGGSYEQYF
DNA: TGCGCCAGCAGCCAACGACCTGGGGGCTCCTACGAGCAGTACTTC

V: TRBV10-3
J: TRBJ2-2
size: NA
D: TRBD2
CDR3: CAISEIQREGELFF
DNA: TGTGCCATCAGTGAGATTCAGCGGGAGGGGGAGCTGTTTTTT

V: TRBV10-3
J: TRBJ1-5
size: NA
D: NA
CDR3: CAISDRGLNQPQHF
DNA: TGTGCCATCAGTGACAGGGGACTCAATCAGCCCCAGCATTTT

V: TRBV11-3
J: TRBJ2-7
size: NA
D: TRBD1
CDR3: CASSPSPGTELYEQYF
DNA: TGTGCCAGCAGCCCCTCCCCCGGGACAGAACTCTACGAGCAGTACTTC

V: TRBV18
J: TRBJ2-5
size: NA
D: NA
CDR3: CANSVQKETQYF
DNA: TGTGCCAACTCAGTCCAAAAAGAGACCCAGTACTTC

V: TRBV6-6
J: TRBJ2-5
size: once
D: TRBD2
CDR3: CASSYAAGEVGTQYF
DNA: TGTGCCAGCAGTTACGCAGCGGGAGAAGTAGGGACCCAGTACTTC

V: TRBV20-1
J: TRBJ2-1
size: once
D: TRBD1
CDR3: CSASMDRGLVEQFF
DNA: TGCAGTGCTAGTATGGACAGGGGATTAGTTGAGCAGTTCTTC

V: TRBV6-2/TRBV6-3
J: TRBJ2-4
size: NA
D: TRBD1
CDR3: CASREHQGASVQYF
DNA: TGTGCCAGCAGAGAACATCAGGGGGCGTCGGTTCAGTACTTC

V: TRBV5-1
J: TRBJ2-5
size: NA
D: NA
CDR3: CASSLRTDQETQYF
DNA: TGCGCCAGCAGCTTACGGACAGACCAAGAGACCCAGTACTTC

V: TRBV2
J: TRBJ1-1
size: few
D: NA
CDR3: CASKPYVNTEAFF
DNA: TGTGCCAGCAAACCCTACGTGAACACTGAAGCTTTCTTT

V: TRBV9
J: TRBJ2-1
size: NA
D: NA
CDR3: CASSVGTREWDEQFF
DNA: TGTGCCAGCAGCGTAGGGACAAGGGAGTGGGATGAGCAGTTCTTC

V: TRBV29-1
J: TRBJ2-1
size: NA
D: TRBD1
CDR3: CSVGTGMSYEQFF
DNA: TGCAGCGTCGGGACAGGGATGTCCTACGAGCAGTTCTTC

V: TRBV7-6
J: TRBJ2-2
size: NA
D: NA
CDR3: CASSLAARADTGELFF
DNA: TGTGCCAGCAGCTTAGCTGCCCGCGCAGACACCGGGGAGCTGTTTTTT

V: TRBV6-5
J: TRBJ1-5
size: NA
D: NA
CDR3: CASSTAGNQPQHF
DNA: TGTGCCAGCAGTACCGCAGGAAATCAGCCCCAGCATTTT

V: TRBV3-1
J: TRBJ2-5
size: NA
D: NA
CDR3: CASRHNQETQYF
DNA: TGTGCCAGCAGGCACAATCAAGAGACCCAGTACTTC

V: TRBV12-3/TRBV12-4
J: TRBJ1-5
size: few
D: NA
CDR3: CASSSPNPYNQPQHF
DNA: TGTGCCAGCAGTTCTCCAAATCCCTACAATCAGCCCCAGCATTTT

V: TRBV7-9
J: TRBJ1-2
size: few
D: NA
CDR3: CASSLGGLPGGGYTF
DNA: TGTGCCAGCAGCTTAGGGGGCTTACCTGGTGGTGGCTACACCTTC

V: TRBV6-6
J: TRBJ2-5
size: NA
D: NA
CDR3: CASSYSKSDSQYF
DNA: TGTGCCAGCAGTTACTCGAAATCGGACAGTCAGTACTTC

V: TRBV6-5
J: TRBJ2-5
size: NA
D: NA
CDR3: CASRRHDRSMGEQYF
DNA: TGTGCCAGCAGACGACACGACCGTTCCATGGGGGAGCAGTACTTC

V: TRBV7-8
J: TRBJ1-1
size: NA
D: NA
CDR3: CASSLSGVNLKNTEAFF
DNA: TGTGCCAGCAGCTTATCGGGGGTTAACCTAAAGAACACTGAAGCTTTCTTT

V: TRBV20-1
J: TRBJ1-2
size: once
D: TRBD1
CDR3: CSARRDRGRLYGYTF
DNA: TGCAGTGCTAGACGGGACAGGGGGCGATTATATGGCTACACCTTC

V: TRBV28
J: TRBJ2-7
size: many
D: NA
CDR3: CASSLTGSTGEQYF
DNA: TGTGCCAGCAGTTTAACCGGCAGCACGGGGGAGCAGTACTTC

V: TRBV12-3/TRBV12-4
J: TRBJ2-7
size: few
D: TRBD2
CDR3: CASSFPGLRNEQYF
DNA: TGTGCCAGCAGCTTTCCGGGACTACGAAACGAGCAGTACTTC

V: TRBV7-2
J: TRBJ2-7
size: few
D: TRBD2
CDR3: CASSLAGGYYNEQYF
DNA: TGTGCCAGCAGCCTAGCGGGGGGGTACTACAATGAGCAGTACTTC

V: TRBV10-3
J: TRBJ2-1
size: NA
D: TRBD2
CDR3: CAISDPTGTSDLSSYNEQFF
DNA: TGTGCCATCAGTGACCCGACCGGGACTAGCGACCTGAGCTCCTACAATGAGCAGTTCTTC

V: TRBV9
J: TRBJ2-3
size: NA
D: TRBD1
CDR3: CASSRDGQGAGDTQYF
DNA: TGTGCCAGCAGTCGCGACGGACAGGGGGCTGGAGATACGCAGTATTTT

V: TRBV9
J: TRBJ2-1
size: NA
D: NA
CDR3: CASSVETVISYNEQFF
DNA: TGTGCCAGCAGCGTAGAGACCGTCATCTCCTACAATGAGCAGTTCTTC

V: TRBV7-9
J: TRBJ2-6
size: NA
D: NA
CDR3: CASSLRVTSGANVLTF
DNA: TGTGCCAGCAGCTTACGGGTGACCTCGGGGGCCAACGTCCTGACTTTC

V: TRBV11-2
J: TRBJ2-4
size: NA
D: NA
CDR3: CASSLGDTEDIQYF
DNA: TGTGCCAGCAGCTTAGGAGACACGGAAGACATTCAGTACTTC

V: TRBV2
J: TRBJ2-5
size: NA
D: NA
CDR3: CASSELETQYF
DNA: TGTGCCAGCAGTGAGTTGGAGACCCAGTACTTC

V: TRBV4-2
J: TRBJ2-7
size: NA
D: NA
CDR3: CASSQDRSEDTYEQYF
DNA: TGTGCCAGCAGCCAAGATCGTAGCGAGGATACCTACGAGCAGTACTTC

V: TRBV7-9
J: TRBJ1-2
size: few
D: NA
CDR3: CASSHTGEFNYGYTF
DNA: TGTGCCAGCAGCCACACAGGTGAATTTAACTATGGCTACACCTTC

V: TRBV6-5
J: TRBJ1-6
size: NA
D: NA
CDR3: CASSYTTGGNSPLHF
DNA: TGTGCCAGCAGTTACACGACAGGAGGGAATTCACCCCTCCACTTT

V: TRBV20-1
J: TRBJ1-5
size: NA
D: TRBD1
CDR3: CSAKSRQGAIDSNQPQHF
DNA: TGCAGTGCTAAGAGTCGACAGGGGGCTATTGATAGCAATCAGCCCCAGCATTTT

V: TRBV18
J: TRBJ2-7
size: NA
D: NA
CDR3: CASSPPEGPVLNEQYF
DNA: TGTGCCAGCTCACCACCGGAGGGGCCGGTGTTGAACGAGCAGTACTTC

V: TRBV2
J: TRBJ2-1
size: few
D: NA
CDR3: CASRSLRLNEQFF
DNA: TGTGCCAGCAGGTCCCTCAGGTTAAATGAGCAGTTCTTC

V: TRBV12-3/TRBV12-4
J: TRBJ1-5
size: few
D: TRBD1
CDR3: CASSLTTGDQPQHF
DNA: TGTGCCAGCAGTTTAACGACAGGGGATCAGCCCCAGCATTTT

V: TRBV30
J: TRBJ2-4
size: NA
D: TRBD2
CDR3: CAWSVASGFIKDIQYF
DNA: TGTGCCTGGAGTGTAGCTAGCGGGTTTATCAAAGACATTCAGTACTTC

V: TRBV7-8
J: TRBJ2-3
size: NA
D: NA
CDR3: CASSSLDSFTDTQYF
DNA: TGTGCCAGCAGCTCCCTGGACAGCTTCACAGATACGCAGTATTTT

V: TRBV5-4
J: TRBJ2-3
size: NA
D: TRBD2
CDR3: CASSLSGGGAQGQYF
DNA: TGTGCCAGCAGCTTGTCCGGCGGGGGGGCCCAAGGGCAGTATTTT

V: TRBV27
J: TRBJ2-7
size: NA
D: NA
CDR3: CASSLDGQLYEQYF
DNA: TGTGCCAGCAGTTTAGACGGACAGCTCTACGAGCAGTACTTC